Here is one T cell receptor (beta chain) with its context. It lacks a known antigen. One base away there is no much larger clone; base qualities are not given. The data were taken from a study of T-cell memory formation after mild COVID-19 listed by TCRdb under 2021. For the wider study: TCR sequence clusters from the two donors were found to be largely donor specific. Longitudinal TCRalpha and TCRbeta repertoire sequencing tracked T-cell clones expanding and contracting after mild COVID-19 in a couple of donors. The cohort was made up of two young adult volunteers, one female and one male, who were previously healthy. Broader findings and caveats from the paper: From day 15 to 85, contracting clones showed balanced CD4/CD8 phenotypes, whereas a second wave of clones that expanded from day 15 to 37 leaned towards CD4+. Some responding clones were detected in pre-infection memory, suggesting pre-existing cross-reactive memory T cells joined the SARS-CoV-2 response. Contracting CD4+ clones were found mainly in CM and EM memory subsets, while CD8+ clones were enriched in EMRA. The study covered only a couple of mild cases, and larger cohorts including severe cases with pre-infection samples were considered necessary. SARS-CoV-2 specificity of the second-wave clones peaking on day 37 was not confirmed.

Ficoll-Paque density gradient centrifugation was the method used to isolate PBMCs. CDR1 and CDR2 were assigned from the germline V gene (reference sequence) as SEHNR and FQNEAQ. The CDR3 has 16 amino acids, counting the end cysteine and phenylalanine. Only the CDR3 DNA stays, 48 bases, in frame from base 1. Trimmed from V: 5 bases; trimmed from J: 4 bases; junction bases lacking a gene match: 10. Data came from an Illumina NovaSeq 6000. TCRalpha and TCRbeta cDNA libraries were built by 5'RACE with constant-segment primers, adding sample barcodes and unique molecular identifiers. Trizol reagent was used to extract RNA from every sample. Library amplification was performed in two PCR steps, and a second sample barcode and Illumina TruSeq adapters were introduced in the second step. Sequencing of libraries was performed on an Illumina NovaSeq with 2 x 150 bp paired-end reads. Per the authors' processing: The reads were demultiplexed and collapsed into UMI-guided consensus sequences using migec v1.2.7. With mixcr v2.1.11, UMI consensuses were aligned to TRA and TRB V and J templates and assembled into clonotypes. A clonotype was counted as expanded or contracted only when both edgeR and NoisET called the clonotype significant, with the noise models trained on biological replicates. For edgeR calls, a false discovery rate-adjusted p below 0.01 and a log2 fold-change threshold of 1 were applied. PCA with hierarchical clustering of max-normalized trajectories of the 1000 most abundant clonotypes was used as exploratory dynamics analysis. Separately sequenced CD4+ and CD8+ repertoires were used to assign the CD4 or CD8 phenotype of responding clones. TCRdb applied fastp at Q25 and MiXCR to the public reads, then kept only in-frame beta chains. Rows with a matching CDR3 protein are joined into one entry that keeps the most common DNA and genes. Here the V and J calls rest on TCRdb's processing, not on the authors' analysis. For this sample there are fewer than 600,000 distinct CDR3 sequences; roughly 22% appear just once. The ten largest clones capture roughly 8.3% of the sample.

The chain uses TRBV7-9 and TRBJ2-5; TRBD1 lines up with 10 middle nucleotides. This TCR was recovered from an adult woman who had mild COVID-19 (a few samples of this study predate the infection). The sample titles of this study are shuffled in the database, so cell type and time point are left out; the donor was told from shared clones. Sequences were obtained from PBMCs or a T cell subset sorted from them (not recorded which). Read as DNA, the sequence is TGTGCCAGCAGCGAAACCGGGACAGGGGTTCCAGAGACCCAGTACTTC. The translation is CASSETGTGVPETQYF.